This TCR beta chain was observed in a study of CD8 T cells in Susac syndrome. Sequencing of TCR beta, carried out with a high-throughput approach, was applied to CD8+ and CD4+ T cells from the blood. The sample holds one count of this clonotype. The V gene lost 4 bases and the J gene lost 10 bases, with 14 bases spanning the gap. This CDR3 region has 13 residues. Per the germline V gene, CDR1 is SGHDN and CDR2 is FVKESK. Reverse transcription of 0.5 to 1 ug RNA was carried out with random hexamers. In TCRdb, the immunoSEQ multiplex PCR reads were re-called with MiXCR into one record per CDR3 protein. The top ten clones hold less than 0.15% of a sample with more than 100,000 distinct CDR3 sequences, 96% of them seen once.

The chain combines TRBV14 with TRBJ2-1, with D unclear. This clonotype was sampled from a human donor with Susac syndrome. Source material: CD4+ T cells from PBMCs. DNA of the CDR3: TGTGCCAGCAGCCCCCGGTTGAGTAACGAGCAGTTCTTC. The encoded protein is CASSPRLSNEQFF.